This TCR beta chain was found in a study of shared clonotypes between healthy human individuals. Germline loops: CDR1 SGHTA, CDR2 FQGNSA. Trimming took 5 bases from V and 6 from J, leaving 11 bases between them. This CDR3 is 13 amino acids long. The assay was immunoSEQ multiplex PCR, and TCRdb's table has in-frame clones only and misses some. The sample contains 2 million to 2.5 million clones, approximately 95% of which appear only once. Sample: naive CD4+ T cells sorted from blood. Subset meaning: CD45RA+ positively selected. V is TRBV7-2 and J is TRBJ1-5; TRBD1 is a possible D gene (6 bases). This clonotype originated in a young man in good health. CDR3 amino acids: CASSNRVGQPQHF. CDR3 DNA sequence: TGTGCCAGCAGCAACAGGGTCGGTCAGCCCCAGCATTTT.